Shown below are 29 T cell receptor beta chains from a single sample sequenced in a study of blood T cell repertoires in COVID-19. Assay used: immunoSEQ multiplex PCR; TCRdb lists only in-frame clones, some missing. The table includes more than 200,000 clones, 84% detected once. The sequenced sample was peripheral blood. The receptors here all came from a woman aged 40 to 49 who had recovered from COVID-19.

This chain uses TRBV6-5 with TRBJ2-3, with 8 bases lining up with TRBD2. J lost 3 bases, V lost 2 bases, and 1 base had no gene match. This CDR3 has 14 amino acids. Germline V CDR1 and CDR2: MNHEY, SVGAGI. In DNA form, the CDR3 reads TGTGCCAGCAGTTACCCGGGGGGGACAGATACGCAGTATTTT. Translated, it gives CASSYPGGTDTQYF.

Here the CDR3 reads CASSETAGGYTF. For the CDR3, the DNA is TGTGCCAGCAGTGAAACGGCGGGAGGCTACACCTTC. The chain is built from TRBV2 and TRBJ1-2; D remains unclear. CDR3 length: 12 residues. V lost 2 bases and J lost 8, with 9 bases in between. Germline values: CDR1 SNHLY, CDR2 FYNNEI.

The chain carries TRBV5-8 and TRBJ2-3; no clear D. This CDR3 comprises 15 residues. Germline lookup yields CDR1 SGHTS and CDR2 YDEGEE. V was clipped by 9 bases and J by 0 bases, with 17 bases between them. The CDR3: CATPPLSLSTDTQYF. The CDR3 nucleotides read TGTGCCACCCCTCCCCTCTCGTTAAGCACAGATACGCAGTATTTT. Drawing the rest from reference TRBV5-8 and TRBJ2-3, the complete variable domain is EAGVTQSPTHLIKTRGQQATLRCSPISGHTSVYWYQQALGLGLQFLLWYDEGEERNRGNFPPRFSGRQFPNYSSELNVNALELEDSALYLCATPPLSLSTDTQYFGPGTRLTVL.

The chain couples TRBV9 to TRBJ1-2; 7 positions match TRBD1. This CDR3 contains 14 residues. The V segment lost 0 bases and the J segment 7 bases; nucleotides outside the gene matches: 6. Germline CDR1 and CDR2: SGDLS and YYNGEE. CDR3 sequence reads: CASSVGDSSIGYTF. CDR3 bases: TGTGCCAGCAGCGTAGGGGACAGTAGTATTGGCTACACCTTC.

This sequence joins TRBV12-3 or TRBV12-4 and TRBJ1-2; D remains ambiguous. V lost 5 bases and J lost 9, with 13 bases in between. The CDR3 runs 12 residues. The CDR3 nucleotides read TGTGCCAGCAGTAACGGGGTCGCGAGCTACACCTTC. It encodes CASSNGVASYTF.

The J gene is TRBJ2-3, the V gene TRBV5-6; D possibly corresponds to TRBD2 (5 bases). Per the germline V gene, CDR1 is SGHDT and CDR2 is YYEEEE. The CDR3 totals 11 residues. Trimming took off 6 bases at V and 5 bases at J, with 7 bases between the two ends. The CDR3: CASTGVDTQYF. In nucleotides, the CDR3 is TGTGCCAGCACCGGGGTAGATACGCAGTATTTT.

The V and J genes are TRBV19 and TRBJ2-1; D might be TRBD1 (6 bases). From germline, CDR1 is LNHDA and CDR2 SQIVND (reference sequence). This CDR3 spans 13 amino acids. V lost 4 bases and J 6 bases, leaving 10 bases between the germline ends. This chain's CDR3 is CASSTGAVNEQFF. CDR3 nucleotide sequence: TGTGCCAGTAGTACAGGGGCTGTCAATGAGCAGTTCTTC.

J is TRBJ2-3 and V is TRBV4-3; 9 nucleotides align to TRBD1. CDR3 length: 18 amino acids. The junction had 13 bases not matched to a gene; V was cut back by 0 bases and J by 6 bases. Germline V gene lookup returns CDR1 LGHNA and CDR2 YSLEER. The CDR3 sequence: CASSQDSAGQGTSDTQYF. The CDR3 bases are TGCGCCAGCAGCCAAGATTCTGCGGGACAGGGCACGTCGGATACGCAGTATTTT.

The chain uses TRBV11-3 and TRBJ2-3; D unclear. Trimming stripped 0 bases from V and 3 bases from J, with 16 bases between. The germline V gene encodes CDR1 SGHNT and CDR2 YENEEA. This CDR3 region has 17 residues. CDR3 sequence (DNA): TGTGCCAGCAGCTTAGATCCGAGCCCACTCCTTACAGATACGCAGTATTTT. This encodes CASSLDPSPLLTDTQYF.

In DNA form, the CDR3 reads TGTGCCATCACATCGGGACAGGGGAGCACAGATACGCAGTATTTT. Translation: CAITSGQGSTDTQYF. The chain couples TRBV10-3 to TRBJ2-3, with TRBD1 identical over 10 bases. The J segment lost 0 bases and the V segment lost 7 bases, leaving 4 bases of the junction unmatched. This CDR3 comprises 15 residues. The germline V gene has CDR1 ENHRY and CDR2 SYGVKD.

This rearrangement joins TRBV2 to TRBJ1-1; D unclear. V lost 5 bases to trimming and J lost 4 bases, with 8 bases between them. CDR1 and CDR2 from the germline V gene are SNHLY and FYNNEI. The CDR3 covers 12 residues. The CDR3 sequence: CASSTLSTEAFF. CDR3 sequence (DNA): TGTGCCAGCAGTACGTTGAGCACTGAAGCTTTCTTT.

The V and J genes are TRBV3-1 (or the pseudogene TRBV3-2) and TRBJ2-4; D not certain. The ends were cut back, 4 bases at V and 8 bases at J, with 12 bases in the middle. The CDR3 is 13 residues long. Germline CDR1 LGHDT, CDR2 YNNKEL (reference sequence). The chain's CDR3 is CASSPTSGYIQYF. CDR3 coding DNA: TGTGCCAGCAGCCCAACCTCAGGCTACATTCAGTACTTC.

V and J are TRBV6-5 and TRBJ2-1; D is perhaps TRBD2 (5 bases). Per germline, CDR1 MNHEY and CDR2 SVGAGI. The CDR3 loop spans 16 amino acids. Trimming removed 0 bases at V and 0 bases at J, with 9 bases between. The CDR3 DNA follows: TGTGCCAGCAGTTACTCCCCTGAGGGCTCCTACAATGAGCAGTTCTTC. Its protein product is CASSYSPEGSYNEQFF.

This chain connects TRBV10-3 to TRBJ2-3; TRBD2 matches at 11 bases. The V segment lost 3 bases and the J segment 0 bases; nucleotides outside the gene matches: 5. Germline-derived CDR1 and CDR2 are ENHRY and SYGVKD. CDR3 size: 17 residues. The CDR3 spells CAISDTSGGASTDTQYF. CDR3 DNA sequence: TGTGCCATCAGTGACACTAGCGGGGGAGCTAGCACAGATACGCAGTATTTT.

V and J are TRBV5-4 and TRBJ1-1; 8 nucleotides align to TRBD1. This CDR3 contains 14 residues. V gave up 1 base and J gave up 1 base; unmatched junction bases: 0. Germline CDR1 and CDR2: SGHNT and YYREEE (reference sequence). CDR3 bases: TGTGCCAGCAGCTTGCAGGGGGCGAACACTGAAGCTTTCTTT. Amino acids: CASSLQGANTEAFF.

The chain is built from TRBV11-2 and TRBJ2-3; 7 bases align to TRBD2. After removal of 6 bases from V and 3 bases from J, the junction contained 9 bases not matched to a gene. CDR1 and CDR2 (germline): SGHAT, FQNNGV. This CDR3 region has 15 residues. Here the CDR3 reads CASRSKRGVTDTQYF. CDR3 sequence (DNA): TGTGCCAGCAGATCGAAGCGGGGAGTTACAGATACGCAGTATTTT. The full variable domain, its missing parts supplied by reference TRBV11-2 and TRBJ2-3, is EAGVAQSPRYKIIEKRQSVAFWCNPISGHATLYWYQQILGQGPKLLIQFQNNGVVDDSQLPKDRFSAERLKGVDSTLKIQPAKLEDSAVYLCASRSKRGVTDTQYFGPGTRLTVL.

The rearrangement joins TRBV6-5 to TRBJ2-7, with 8 bases matching TRBD2. This CDR3 is built from 14 residues. J gave up 2 bases and V 4 bases, and 4 bases lay outside the gene matches. Germline CDR1 is MNHEY and CDR2 is SVGAGI. The CDR3, as DNA: TGTGCCAGCAGTTTAGCGGGGACCCCCTACGAGCAGTACTTC. Its translation: CASSLAGTPYEQYF.

This clone showed up just a few times. The chain couples TRBV2 to TRBJ1-1; D is undetermined. Germline lookup yields CDR1 SNHLY and CDR2 FYNNEI. V was trimmed by 1 base and J by 5 bases, leaving 8 bases between them. The CDR3 runs 13 residues. This chain's CDR3 is CASSEDGGTEAFF. The CDR3 coding sequence is TGTGCCAGCAGTGAAGACGGCGGGACTGAAGCTTTCTTT.

The chain carries TRBV7-2 and TRBJ1-3; 8 positions agree with TRBD1. This CDR3 is built from 16 residues. The V and J ends lost 2 bases and 2 bases, in that order; junction bases with no gene match: 5. Germline V lookup: CDR1 SGHTA, CDR2 FQGNSA. The CDR3 reads CASSLSQGATGNTIYF. DNA for the CDR3: TGTGCCAGCAGCTTATCGCAGGGGGCTACTGGAAACACCATATATTTT.

The chain has TRBV7-9 and TRBJ2-1, with 10 bases that match TRBD2. CDR1 is SEHNR and CDR2 is FQNEAQ in the germline V gene (reference sequence). The CDR3 contains 15 residues. Germline trimming cut 6 bases from V and 6 bases from J; bases unmatched to any gene: 8. The CDR3 sequence: CASRDSGGAFNEQFF. The DNA of the CDR3 is TGTGCCAGCAGGGACAGCGGGGGGGCGTTCAATGAGCAGTTCTTC.

The chain carries TRBV7-7 and TRBJ2-5; maybe TRBD1 (9 bases). There are 13 residues in the CDR3. The germline gives CDR1 SSHAT, CDR2 FNYEAQ (reference sequence). The CDR3 bases are TGTGCTAGCGGGACAGGGAATTACGAGACCCAGTACTTC. It yields the protein CASGTGNYETQYF.

The rearrangement uses TRBV10-3 and TRBJ1-2, with D tentatively TRBD1 (5 bases). Deletions cut 3 bases from V and 8 bases from J, with 16 bases between. The CDR3 runs 14 residues. The V gene's germline CDR1 is ENHRY and CDR2 SYGVKD. CDR3 DNA sequence: TGTGCCATCAGTGAACCGGCGGGGCCTTGGGGCTACACCTTC. Its protein is CAISEPAGPWGYTF.

The chain uses TRBV14 and TRBJ2-1; TRBD2 agrees at 11 bases. Germline values: CDR1 SGHDN, CDR2 FVKESK. This CDR3 is 15 amino acids long. With V trimmed by 4 bases and J by 6 bases, 5 bases remained unmatched. CDR3 region: CASSRTSGGFNEQFF. In DNA, the CDR3 is TGTGCCAGCAGCCGAACTAGCGGGGGATTCAATGAGCAGTTCTTC.

The chain uses TRBV6-5 and TRBJ2-2, with TRBD2 identical over 12 bases. This CDR3 spans 15 amino acids. Germline assignment: CDR1 MNHEY and CDR2 SVGAGI. V was clipped by 4 bases and J by 6 bases; unmatched bases: 3. The CDR3 bases are TGTGCCAGCAGTTTACTAGCGGGGGGAGCCGGGGAGCTGTTTTTT. Protein: CASSLLAGGAGELFF.

The rearrangement joins TRBV10-3 to TRBJ2-7; D possibly corresponds to TRBD1 (5 bases). The germline CDR1 and CDR2 sequences are ENHRY and SYGVKD. V was pared by 7 bases and J by 6 bases, with 22 bases between. The CDR3 length is 15 residues. CDR3 nucleotide sequence: TGTGCCATCACCCCAGGGATTCCCGGCCGAGTCGAGCAGTACTTC. Translating gives CAITPGIPGRVEQYF.

The CDR3 DNA reads TGTGCCAGCAGCTTGCAAGACAGGGGAAATTCACCCCTCCACTTT. Protein: CASSLQDRGNSPLHF. The rearrangement uses TRBV5-4 and TRBJ1-6, with TRBD1 matching 8 bases. Germline assignment: CDR1 SGHNT and CDR2 YYREEE (reference sequence). J gave up 7 bases and V 1 base, and 4 bases lay outside the gene matches. The CDR3 has 15 amino acids.

This clone showed up just a few times. At the DNA level, this CDR3 is encoded by other sequences in the same sample as well. This sequence joins TRBV19 and TRBJ2-7; 8 positions agree with TRBD2. The germline V gene encodes CDR1 LNHDA and CDR2 SQIVND (reference sequence). The J segment lost 7 bases and the V segment lost 5 bases, leaving 16 bases of the junction unmatched. The CDR3 extends over 16 amino acids. The DNA of the CDR3 is TGTGCCAGTAGTTCCCTTCAGCGGGGGTCACGGGGGGAGCAGTACTTC. Protein: CASSSLQRGSRGEQYF. The full variable domain, completed using reference TRBV19 and TRBJ2-7, is DGGITQSPKYLFRKEGQNVTLSCEQNLNHDAMYWYRQDPGQGLRLIYYSQIVNDFQKGDIAEGYSVSREKKESFPLTVTSAQKNPTAFYLCASSSLQRGSRGEQYFGPGTRLTVT.

The chain uses TRBV29-1 and TRBJ2-7; TRBD1 aligns across 10 bases. Germline V gene data show CDR1 as SQVTM and CDR2 as ANQGSEA. The CDR3 extends over 18 amino acids. The junction had 17 bases not matched to a gene; V was cut back by 6 bases and J by 0 bases. CDR3 loop: CSVIDLSGTGVDSYEQYF. The CDR3 DNA follows: TGCAGCGTGATCGATCTCTCTGGGACAGGGGTGGACTCCTACGAGCAGTACTTC.

The chain joins TRBV7-9 to TRBJ2-7, with 11 bases aligning to TRBD1. The CDR3 consists of 17 residues. Germline V gene lookup returns CDR1 SEHNR and CDR2 FQNEAQ (reference sequence). V trimming: 2 bases; J trimming: 4 bases; junction bases outside the gene matches: 10. CDR3 region: CASSLMFGQGARYEQYF. CDR3 in DNA: TGTGCCAGCAGCTTAATGTTCGGACAGGGGGCGCGGTACGAGCAGTACTTC. Full variable domain (remainder filled in from reference TRBV7-9 and TRBJ2-7): DTGVSQNPRHKITKRGQNVTFRCDPISEHNRLYWYRQTLGQGPEFLTYFQNEAQLEKSRLLSDRFSAERPKGSFSTLEIQRTEQGDSAMYLCASSLMFGQGARYEQYFGPGTRLTVT.